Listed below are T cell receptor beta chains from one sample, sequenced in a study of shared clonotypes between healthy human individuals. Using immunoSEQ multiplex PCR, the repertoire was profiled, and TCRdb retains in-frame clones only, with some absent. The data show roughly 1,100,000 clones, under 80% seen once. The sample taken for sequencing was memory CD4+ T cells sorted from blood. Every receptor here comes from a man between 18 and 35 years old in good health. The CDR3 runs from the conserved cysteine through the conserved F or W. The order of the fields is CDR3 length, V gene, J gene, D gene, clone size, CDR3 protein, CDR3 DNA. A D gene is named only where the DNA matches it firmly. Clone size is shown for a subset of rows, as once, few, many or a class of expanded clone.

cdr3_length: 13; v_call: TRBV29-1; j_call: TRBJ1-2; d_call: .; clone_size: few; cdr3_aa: CSVEKNTNYGYTF; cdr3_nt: TGCAGCGTTGAAAAGAACACTAACTATGGCTACACCTTC
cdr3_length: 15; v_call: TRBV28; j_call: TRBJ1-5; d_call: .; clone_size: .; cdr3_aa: CASTFQGSGVQPQHF; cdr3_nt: TGTGCCAGCACTTTCCAGGGGAGTGGGGTTCAGCCCCAGCATTTT
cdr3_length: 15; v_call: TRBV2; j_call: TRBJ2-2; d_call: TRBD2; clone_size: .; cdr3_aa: CASSSGGARTGELFF; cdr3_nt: TGTGCCAGCAGTAGCGGGGGGGCGCGGACCGGGGAGCTGTTTTTT
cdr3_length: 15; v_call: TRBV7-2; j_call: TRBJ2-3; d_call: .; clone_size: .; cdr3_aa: CASSFTTKTTDTQYF; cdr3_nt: TGTGCCAGCAGCTTTACTACTAAAACCACAGATACGCAGTATTTT
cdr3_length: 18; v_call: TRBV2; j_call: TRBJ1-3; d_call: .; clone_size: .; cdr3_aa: CASSVDSFIATSGNTIYF; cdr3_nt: TGTGCCAGCAGTGTAGACAGCTTTATAGCGACCTCTGGAAACACCATATATTTT
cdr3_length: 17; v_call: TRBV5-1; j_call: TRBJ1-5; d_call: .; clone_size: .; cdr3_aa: CASSLDGRPNSNQPQHF; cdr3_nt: TGCGCCAGCAGCTTGGATGGAAGGCCTAATAGCAATCAGCCCCAGCATTTT
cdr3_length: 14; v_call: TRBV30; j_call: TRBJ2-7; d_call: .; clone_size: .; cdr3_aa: CAWRYPAKLYEQYF; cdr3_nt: TGTGCCTGGAGATATCCCGCCAAGCTGTACGAGCAGTACTTC
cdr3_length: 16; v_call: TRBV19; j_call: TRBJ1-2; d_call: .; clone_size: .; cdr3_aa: CASAVRGDPNNYGYTF; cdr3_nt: TGTGCCAGCGCCGTTCGAGGGGACCCCAATAACTATGGCTACACCTTC
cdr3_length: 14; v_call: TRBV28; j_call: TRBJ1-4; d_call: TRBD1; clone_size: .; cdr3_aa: CASLSTGTDEKLFF; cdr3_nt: TGTGCCAGCTTATCGACAGGGACGGATGAAAAACTGTTTTTT
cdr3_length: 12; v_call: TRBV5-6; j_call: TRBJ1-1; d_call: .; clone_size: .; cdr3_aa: CASSTGGTGAFF; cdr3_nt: TGTGCCAGCAGCACCGGGGGGACCGGCGCTTTCTTT
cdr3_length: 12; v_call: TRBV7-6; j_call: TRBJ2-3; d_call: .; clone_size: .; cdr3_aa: CASSPVTDTQYF; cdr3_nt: TGTGCCAGCAGCCCCGTCACAGATACGCAGTATTTT
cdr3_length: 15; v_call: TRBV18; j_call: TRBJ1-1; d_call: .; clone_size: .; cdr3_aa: CASSPPTGGNTEAFF; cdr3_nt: TGTGCCAGCTCACCCCCAACGGGGGGGAACACTGAAGCTTTCTTT
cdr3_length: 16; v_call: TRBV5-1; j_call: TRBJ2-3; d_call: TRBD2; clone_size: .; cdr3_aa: CASSPGLAGGADTQYF; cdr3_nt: TGCGCCAGCAGCCCGGGACTAGCGGGGGGCGCAGATACGCAGTATTTT
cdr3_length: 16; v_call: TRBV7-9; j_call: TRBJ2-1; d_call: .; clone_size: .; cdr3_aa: CASSFNSGGSLNEQFF; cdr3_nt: TGTGCCAGCAGCTTCAACAGCGGAGGTTCCCTGAATGAGCAGTTCTTC
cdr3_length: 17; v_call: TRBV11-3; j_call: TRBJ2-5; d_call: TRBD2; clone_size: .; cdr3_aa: CASSYSGYNSMVETQYF; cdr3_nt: TGTGCCAGCAGCTATAGCGGGTATAACTCGATGGTAGAGACCCAGTACTTC
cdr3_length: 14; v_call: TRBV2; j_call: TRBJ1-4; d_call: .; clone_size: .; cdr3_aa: CASSLTGFNEKLFF; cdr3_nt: TGTGCCAGCAGTCTGACAGGATTTAATGAAAAACTGTTTTTT
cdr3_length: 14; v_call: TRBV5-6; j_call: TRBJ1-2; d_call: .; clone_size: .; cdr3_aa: CASSRPGPWEGYTF; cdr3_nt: TGTGCCAGCAGCCGCCCGGGGCCTTGGGAGGGCTACACCTTC
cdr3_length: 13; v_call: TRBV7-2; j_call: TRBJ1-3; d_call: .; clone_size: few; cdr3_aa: CASSLGGGNTIYF; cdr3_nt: TGTGCCAGCAGCCTGGGGGGTGGAAACACCATATATTTT
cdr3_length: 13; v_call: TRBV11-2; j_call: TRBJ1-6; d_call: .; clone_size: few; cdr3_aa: CASSLGTGTPLHF; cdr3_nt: TGTGCCAGCAGCTTAGGCACAGGGACTCCCCTCCACTTT
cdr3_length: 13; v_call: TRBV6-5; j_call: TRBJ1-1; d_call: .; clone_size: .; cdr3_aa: CATRKVANTEAFF; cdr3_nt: TGTGCCACTCGCAAGGTGGCGAACACTGAAGCTTTCTTT
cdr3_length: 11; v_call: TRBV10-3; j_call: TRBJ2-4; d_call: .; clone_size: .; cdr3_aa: CAISESQIQYF; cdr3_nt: TGTGCCATCAGTGAGTCGCAGATTCAGTACTTC
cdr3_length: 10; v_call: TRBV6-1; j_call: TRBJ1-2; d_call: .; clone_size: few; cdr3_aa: CASRVDGYTF; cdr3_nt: TGTGCCAGCAGGGTGGATGGCTACACCTTC
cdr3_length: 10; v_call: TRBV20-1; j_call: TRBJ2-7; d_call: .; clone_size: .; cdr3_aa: CSTGSYEQYF; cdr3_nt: TGCAGTACAGGGTCCTACGAGCAGTACTTC
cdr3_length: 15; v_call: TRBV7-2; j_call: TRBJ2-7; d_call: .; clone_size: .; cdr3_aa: CASSLDSTGVGEQYF; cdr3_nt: TGTGCCAGCAGCTTAGACTCCACGGGGGTGGGAGAGCAGTACTTC
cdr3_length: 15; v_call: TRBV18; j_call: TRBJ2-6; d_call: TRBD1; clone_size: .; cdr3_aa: CASSPDRVGTNVLTF; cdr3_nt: TGTGCCAGCTCACCAGACAGGGTGGGGACCAACGTCCTGACTTTC
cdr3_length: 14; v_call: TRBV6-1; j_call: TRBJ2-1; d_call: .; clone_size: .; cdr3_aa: CASSEVSGINEQFF; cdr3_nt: TGTGCCAGCAGTGAAGTTAGCGGAATTAATGAGCAGTTCTTC
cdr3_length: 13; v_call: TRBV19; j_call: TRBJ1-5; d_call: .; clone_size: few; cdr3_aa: CASTTGYNQPQHF; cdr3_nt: TGTGCCAGTACAACGGGGTACAATCAGCCCCAGCATTTT
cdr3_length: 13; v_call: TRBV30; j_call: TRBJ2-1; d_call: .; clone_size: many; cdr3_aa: CAWSGPDRMIGFF; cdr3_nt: TGTGCCTGGAGTGGACCCGACCGGATGATAGGATTCTTC
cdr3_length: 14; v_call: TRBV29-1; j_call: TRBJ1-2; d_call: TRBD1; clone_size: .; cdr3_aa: CSVDAPGQLYGYTF; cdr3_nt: TGCAGCGTTGACGCCCCGGGACAGCTCTATGGCTACACCTTC
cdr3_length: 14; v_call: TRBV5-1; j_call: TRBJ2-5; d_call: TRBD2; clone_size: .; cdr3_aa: CASSPVAGLETQYF; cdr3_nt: TGCGCCAGCAGCCCGGTAGCGGGGTTAGAGACCCAGTACTTC
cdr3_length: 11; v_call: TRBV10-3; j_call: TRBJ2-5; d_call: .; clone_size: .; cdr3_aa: CATRTGETQYF; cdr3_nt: TGTGCCACCAGAACGGGAGAGACCCAGTACTTC
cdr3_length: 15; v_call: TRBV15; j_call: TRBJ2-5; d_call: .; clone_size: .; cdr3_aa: CATSRGDSYQETQYF; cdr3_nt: TGTGCCACCAGCAGAGGGGACTCATACCAAGAGACCCAGTACTTC
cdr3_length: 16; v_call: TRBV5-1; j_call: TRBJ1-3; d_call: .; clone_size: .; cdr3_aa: CASSPELLDSGNTIYF; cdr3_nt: TGCGCCAGCAGCCCCGAATTACTAGACTCTGGAAACACCATATATTTT
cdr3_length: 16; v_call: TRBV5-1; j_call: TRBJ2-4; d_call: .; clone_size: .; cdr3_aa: CASSFGYLATKNIQYF; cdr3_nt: TGCGCCAGCAGTTTTGGGTATTTAGCAACCAAAAACATTCAGTACTTC
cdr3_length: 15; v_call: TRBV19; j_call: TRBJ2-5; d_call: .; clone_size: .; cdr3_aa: CASSITGVLGETQYF; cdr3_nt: TGTGCCAGTAGTATAACCGGGGTTTTGGGGGAGACCCAGTACTTC
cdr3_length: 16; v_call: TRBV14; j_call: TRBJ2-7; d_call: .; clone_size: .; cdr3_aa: CASSSRFSGGSGPQYF; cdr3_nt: TGTGCCAGCAGCTCAAGGTTCTCCGGGGGCTCGGGCCCTCAGTACTTC
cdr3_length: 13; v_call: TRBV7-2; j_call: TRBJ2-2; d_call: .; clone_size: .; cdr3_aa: CASSLKGTGELFF; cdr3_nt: TGTGCCAGCAGCTTAAAGGGCACCGGGGAGCTGTTTTTT
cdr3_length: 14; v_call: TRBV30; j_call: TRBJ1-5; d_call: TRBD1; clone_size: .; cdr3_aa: CAWSPDRGSQPQHF; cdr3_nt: TGTGCCTGGAGTCCTGACAGGGGGAGTCAGCCCCAGCATTTT
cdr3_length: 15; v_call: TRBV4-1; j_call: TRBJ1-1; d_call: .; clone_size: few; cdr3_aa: CASSHPVDRVFEAFF; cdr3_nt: TGCGCCAGCAGCCACCCCGTAGACCGAGTATTTGAAGCTTTCTTT
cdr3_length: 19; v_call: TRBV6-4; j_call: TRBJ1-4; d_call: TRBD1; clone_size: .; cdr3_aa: CASSVYRGRWSVSGEKLFF; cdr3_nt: TGTGCCAGCAGTGTCTACAGGGGAAGATGGTCAGTGAGCGGTGAAAAACTGTTTTTT
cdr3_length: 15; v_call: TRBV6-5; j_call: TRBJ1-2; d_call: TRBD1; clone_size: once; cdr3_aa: CASSPQGAGDYGYTF; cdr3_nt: TGTGCCAGCAGTCCTCAGGGGGCTGGTGACTATGGCTACACCTTC
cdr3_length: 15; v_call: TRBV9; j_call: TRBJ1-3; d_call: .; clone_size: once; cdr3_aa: CASSVVRNSGNTIYF; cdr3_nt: TGTGCCAGCAGCGTAGTACGAAACTCTGGAAACACCATATATTTT